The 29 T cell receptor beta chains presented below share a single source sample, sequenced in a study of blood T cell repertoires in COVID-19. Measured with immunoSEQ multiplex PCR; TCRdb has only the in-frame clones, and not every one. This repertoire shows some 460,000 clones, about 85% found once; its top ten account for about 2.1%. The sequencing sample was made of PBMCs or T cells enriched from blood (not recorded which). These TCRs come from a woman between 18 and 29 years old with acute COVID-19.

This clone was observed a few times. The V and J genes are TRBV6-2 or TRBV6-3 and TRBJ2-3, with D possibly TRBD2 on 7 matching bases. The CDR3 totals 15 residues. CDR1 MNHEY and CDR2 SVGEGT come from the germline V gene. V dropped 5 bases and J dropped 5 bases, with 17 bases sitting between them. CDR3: CASSPGGHARDTQYF. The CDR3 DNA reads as TGTGCCAGCAGTCCCGGGGGGCACGCTAGAGATACGCAGTATTTT.

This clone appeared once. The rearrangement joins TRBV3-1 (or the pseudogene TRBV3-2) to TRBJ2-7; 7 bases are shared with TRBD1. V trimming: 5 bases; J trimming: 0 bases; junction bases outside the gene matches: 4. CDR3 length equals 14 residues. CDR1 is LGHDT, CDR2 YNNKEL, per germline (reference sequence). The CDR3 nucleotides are TGTGCCAGCAGCTGTCGGGACAGCTCCTACGAGCAGTACTTC. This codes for CASSCRDSSYEQYF.

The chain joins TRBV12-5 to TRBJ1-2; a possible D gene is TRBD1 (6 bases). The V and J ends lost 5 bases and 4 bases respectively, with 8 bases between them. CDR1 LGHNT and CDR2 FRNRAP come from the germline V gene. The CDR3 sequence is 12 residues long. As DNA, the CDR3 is TGTGCTAGTGGTCAGGGGAGCTATGGCTACACCTTC. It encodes CASGQGSYGYTF. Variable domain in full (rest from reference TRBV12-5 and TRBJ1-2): DARVTQTPRHKVTEMGQEVTMRCQPILGHNTVFWYRQTMMQGLELLAYFRNRAPLDDSGMPKDRFSAEMPDATLATLKIQPSEPRDSAVYFCASGQGSYGYTFGSGTRLTVV.

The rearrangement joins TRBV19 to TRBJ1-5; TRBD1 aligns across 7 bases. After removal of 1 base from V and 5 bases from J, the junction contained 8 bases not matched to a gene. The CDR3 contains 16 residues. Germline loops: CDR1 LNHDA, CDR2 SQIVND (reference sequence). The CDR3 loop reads CASSIVGTVMDQPQHF. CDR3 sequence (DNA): TGTGCCAGTAGTATAGTAGGGACAGTTATGGATCAGCCCCAGCATTTT. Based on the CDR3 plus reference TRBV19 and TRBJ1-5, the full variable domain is DGGITQSPKYLFRKEGQNVTLSCEQNLNHDAMYWYRQDPGQGLRLIYYSQIVNDFQKGDIAEGYSVSREKKESFPLTVTSAQKNPTAFYLCASSIVGTVMDQPQHFGDGTRLSIL.

The CDR3 loop is CASSLGSGDTQYF. The CDR3 coding sequence is TGTGCCAGCAGCTTAGGCAGCGGAGATACGCAGTATTTT. The genes are TRBV7-2 and TRBJ2-3; D is perhaps TRBD2 (5 bases). CDR3 length equals 13 residues. Germline CDR1 reads SGHTA; CDR2 reads FQGNSA. V was shortened by 1 base and J by 5 bases, with 7 bases between the two germline ends.

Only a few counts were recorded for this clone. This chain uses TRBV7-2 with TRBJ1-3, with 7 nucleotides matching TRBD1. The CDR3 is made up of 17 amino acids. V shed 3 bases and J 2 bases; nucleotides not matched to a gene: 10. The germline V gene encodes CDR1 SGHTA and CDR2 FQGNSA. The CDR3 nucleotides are TGTGCCAGCAGCTTCCAAACAGGGGTAGTAACTGGAAACACCATATATTTT. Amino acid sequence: CASSFQTGVVTGNTIYF.

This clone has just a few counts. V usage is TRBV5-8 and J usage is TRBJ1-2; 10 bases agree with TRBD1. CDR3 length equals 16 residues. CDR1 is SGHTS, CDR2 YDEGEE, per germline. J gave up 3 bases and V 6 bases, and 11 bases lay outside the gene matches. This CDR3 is CASTRQGALDYYGYTF. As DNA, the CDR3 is TGTGCCAGCACCAGACAGGGGGCCTTGGATTACTATGGCTACACCTTC.

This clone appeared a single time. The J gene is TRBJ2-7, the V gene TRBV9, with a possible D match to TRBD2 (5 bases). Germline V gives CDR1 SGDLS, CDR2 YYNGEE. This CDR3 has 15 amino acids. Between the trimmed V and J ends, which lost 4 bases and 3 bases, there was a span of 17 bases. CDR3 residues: CASSPSRLASYEQYF. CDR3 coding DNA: TGTGCCAGCAGCCCCTCTAGGCTAGCCAGCTACGAGCAGTACTTC.

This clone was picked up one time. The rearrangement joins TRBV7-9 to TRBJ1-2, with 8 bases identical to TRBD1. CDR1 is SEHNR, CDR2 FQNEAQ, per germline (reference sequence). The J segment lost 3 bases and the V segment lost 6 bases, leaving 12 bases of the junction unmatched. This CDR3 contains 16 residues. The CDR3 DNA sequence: TGTGCCAGCAGAAGCTTAGGCAGGGGGCGAGACTATGGCTACACCTTC. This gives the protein CASRSLGRGRDYGYTF. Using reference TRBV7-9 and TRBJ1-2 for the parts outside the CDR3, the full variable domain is DTGVSQNPRHKITKRGQNVTFRCDPISEHNRLYWYRQTLGQGPEFLTYFQNEAQLEKSRLLSDRFSAERPKGSFSTLEIQRTEQGDSAMYLCASRSLGRGRDYGYTFGSGTRLTVV.

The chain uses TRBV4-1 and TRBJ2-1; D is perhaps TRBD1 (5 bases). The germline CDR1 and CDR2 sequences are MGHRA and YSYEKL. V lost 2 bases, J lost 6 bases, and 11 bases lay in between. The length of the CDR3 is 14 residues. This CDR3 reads CASSQKGVSNEQFF. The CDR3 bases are TGCGCCAGCAGCCAAAAAGGGGTCTCCAATGAGCAGTTCTTC.

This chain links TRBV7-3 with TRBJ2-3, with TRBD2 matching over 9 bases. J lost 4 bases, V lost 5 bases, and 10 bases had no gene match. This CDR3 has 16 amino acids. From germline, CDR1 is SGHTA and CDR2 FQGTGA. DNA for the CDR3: TGTGCCAGCAGCCCCTCTTCGGGACTAGCCCCAGATACGCAGTATTTT. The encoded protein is CASSPSSGLAPDTQYF.

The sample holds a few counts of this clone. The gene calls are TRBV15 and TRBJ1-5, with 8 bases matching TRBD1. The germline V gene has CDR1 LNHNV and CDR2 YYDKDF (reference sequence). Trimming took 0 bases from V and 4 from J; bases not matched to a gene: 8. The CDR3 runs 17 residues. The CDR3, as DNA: TGTGCCACCAGCAGAGATGGGTACGGACAGGGTAATCAGCCCCAGCATTTT. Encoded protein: CATSRDGYGQGNQPQHF.

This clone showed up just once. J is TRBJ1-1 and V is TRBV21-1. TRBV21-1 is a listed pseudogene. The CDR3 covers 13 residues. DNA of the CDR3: TGTGCCAGCAGCCCCTCCCGGGGGACTGAAGCTTTCTTT. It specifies CASSPSRGTEAFF.

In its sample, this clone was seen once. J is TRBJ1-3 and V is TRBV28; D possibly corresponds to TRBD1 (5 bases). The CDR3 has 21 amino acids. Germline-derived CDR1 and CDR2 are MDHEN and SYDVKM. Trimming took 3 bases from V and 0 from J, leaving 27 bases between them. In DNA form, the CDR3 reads TGTGCCAGCAGTTTGTTTTCTACTCGGGCAGGGTTTTCAATCTCTGGAAACACCATATATTTT. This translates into CASSLFSTRAGFSISGNTIYF. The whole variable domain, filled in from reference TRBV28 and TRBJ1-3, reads DVKVTQSSRYLVKRTGEKVFLECVQDMDHENMFWYRQDPGLGLRLIYFSYDVKMKEKGDIPEGYSVSREKKERFSLILESASTNQTSMYLCASSLFSTRAGFSISGNTIYFGEGSWLTVV.

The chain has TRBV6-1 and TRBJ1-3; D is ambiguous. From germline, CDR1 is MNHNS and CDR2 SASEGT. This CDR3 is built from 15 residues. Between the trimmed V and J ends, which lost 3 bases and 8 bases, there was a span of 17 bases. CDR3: CASSDRDGPNDTIYF. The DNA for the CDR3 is TGTGCCAGCAGTGATCGGGATGGGCCTAATGACACCATATATTTT.

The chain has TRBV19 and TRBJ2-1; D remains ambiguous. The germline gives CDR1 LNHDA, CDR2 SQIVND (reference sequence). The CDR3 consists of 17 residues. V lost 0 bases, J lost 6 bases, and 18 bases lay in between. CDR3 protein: CASSIDKKIGLGNEQFF. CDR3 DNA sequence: TGTGCCAGTAGTATAGATAAGAAGATCGGCCTAGGCAATGAGCAGTTCTTC.

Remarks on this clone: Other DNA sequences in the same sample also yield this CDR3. The CDR3 DNA reads as TGTGCCTGGAGTGTACAGGGAGACACTGAAGCTTTCTTT. Translating gives CAWSVQGDTEAFF. V and J are TRBV30 and TRBJ1-1; possibly TRBD1 for D (6 bases). Germline V gene sequence: CDR1 GTSNPN, CDR2 SVGIG (reference sequence). The CDR3 extends over 13 amino acids. V dropped 0 bases and J dropped 3 bases, with 8 bases sitting between them.

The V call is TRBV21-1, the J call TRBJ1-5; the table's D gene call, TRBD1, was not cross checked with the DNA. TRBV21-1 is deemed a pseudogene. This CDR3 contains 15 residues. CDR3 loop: CASSPGTGAQWPQHF. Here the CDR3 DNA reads TGTGCCAGCAGCCCAGGGACAGGCGCCCAATGGCCCCAGCATTTT.

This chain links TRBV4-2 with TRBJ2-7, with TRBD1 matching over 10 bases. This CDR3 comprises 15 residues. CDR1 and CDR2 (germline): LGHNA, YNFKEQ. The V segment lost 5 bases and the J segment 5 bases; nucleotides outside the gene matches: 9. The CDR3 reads CASSTQTGGFHEQYF. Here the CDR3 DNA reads TGTGCCAGCAGCACACAGACAGGGGGCTTCCACGAGCAGTACTTC.

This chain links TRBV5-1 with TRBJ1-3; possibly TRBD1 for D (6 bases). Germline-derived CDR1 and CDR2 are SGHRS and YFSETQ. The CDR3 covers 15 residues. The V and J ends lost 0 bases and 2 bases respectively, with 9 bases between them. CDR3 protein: CASSLAEGAGNTIYF. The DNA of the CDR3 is TGCGCCAGCAGCTTGGCCGAGGGGGCTGGAAACACCATATATTTT.

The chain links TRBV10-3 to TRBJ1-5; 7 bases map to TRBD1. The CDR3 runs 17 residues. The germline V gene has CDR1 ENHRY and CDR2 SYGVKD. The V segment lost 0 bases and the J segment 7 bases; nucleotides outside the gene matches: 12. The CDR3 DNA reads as TGTGCCATCAGTGAGTCAGGAGGCCAGGGGGGTAGACAGCCCCAGCATTTT. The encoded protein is CAISESGGQGGRQPQHF.

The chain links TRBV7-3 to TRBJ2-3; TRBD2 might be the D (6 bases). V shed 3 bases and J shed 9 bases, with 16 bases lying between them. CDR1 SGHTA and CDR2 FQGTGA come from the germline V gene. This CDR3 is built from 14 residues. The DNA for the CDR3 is TGTGCCAGCAGCTTGACGGGGGACCTTAGGACGCAGTATTTT. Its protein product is CASSLTGDLRTQYF. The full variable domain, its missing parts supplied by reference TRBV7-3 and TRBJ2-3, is GAGVSQTPSNKVTEKGKYVELRCDPISGHTALYWYRQSLGQGPEFLIYFQGTGAADDSGLPNDRFFAVRPEGSVSTLKIQRTERGDSAVYLCASSLTGDLRTQYFGPGTRLTVL.

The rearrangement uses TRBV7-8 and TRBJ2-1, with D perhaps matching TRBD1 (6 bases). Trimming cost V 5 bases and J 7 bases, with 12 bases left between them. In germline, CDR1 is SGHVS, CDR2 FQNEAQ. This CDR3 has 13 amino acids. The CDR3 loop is CASSRARGNEQFF. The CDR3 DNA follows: TGTGCCAGCAGCCGAGCCAGGGGTAATGAGCAGTTCTTC.

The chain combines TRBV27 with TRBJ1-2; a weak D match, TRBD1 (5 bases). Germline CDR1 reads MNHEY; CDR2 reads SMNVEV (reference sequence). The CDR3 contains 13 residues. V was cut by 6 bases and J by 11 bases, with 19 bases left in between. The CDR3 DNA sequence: TGTGCCAGCAGAAACAGGTCCCCTAGTGGTTACACCTTC. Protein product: CASRNRSPSGYTF.

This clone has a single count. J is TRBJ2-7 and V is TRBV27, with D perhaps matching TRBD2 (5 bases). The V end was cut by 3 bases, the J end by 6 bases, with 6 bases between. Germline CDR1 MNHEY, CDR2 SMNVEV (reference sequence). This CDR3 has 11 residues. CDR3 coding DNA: TGTGCCAGCAGTTTCGGGATCGAGCAGTACTTC. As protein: CASSFGIEQYF.

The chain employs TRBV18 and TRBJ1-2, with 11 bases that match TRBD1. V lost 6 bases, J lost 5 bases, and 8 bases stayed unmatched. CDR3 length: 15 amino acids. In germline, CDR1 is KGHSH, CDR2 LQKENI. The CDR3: CASSPGQGAGYGYTF. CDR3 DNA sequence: TGTGCCAGCTCTCCCGGACAGGGGGCAGGGTATGGCTACACCTTC.

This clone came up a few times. The CDR3 is CASSEAGAGYGYTF. As DNA, the CDR3 is TGTGCCAGCAGTGAAGCAGGGGCCGGCTATGGCTACACCTTC. V is TRBV25-1 and J is TRBJ1-2, with D possibly TRBD1 on 6 matching bases. The CDR3 runs to 14 residues. Germline loops: CDR1 MGHDK, CDR2 SYGVNS. Trimming cost V 2 bases and J 4 bases, with 11 bases left between them.

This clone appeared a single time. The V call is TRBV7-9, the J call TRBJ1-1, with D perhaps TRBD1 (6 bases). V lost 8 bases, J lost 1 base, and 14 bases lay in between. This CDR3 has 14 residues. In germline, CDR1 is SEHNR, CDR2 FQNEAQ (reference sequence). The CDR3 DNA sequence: TGTGCCAGCGCCGGGGGGCAGTCGAACACTGAAGCTTTCTTT. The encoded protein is CASAGGQSNTEAFF.

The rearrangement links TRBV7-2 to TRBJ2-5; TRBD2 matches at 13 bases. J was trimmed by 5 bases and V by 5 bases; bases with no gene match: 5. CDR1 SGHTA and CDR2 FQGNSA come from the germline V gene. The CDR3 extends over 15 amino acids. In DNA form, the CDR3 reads TGTGCCAGCAGCCGGACTAGCGGGAGTGGGGAGACCCAGTACTTC. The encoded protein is CASSRTSGSGETQYF.